These 23 T cell receptor beta chains came from one sample sequenced in a study of cytomegalovirus exposure and HLA in healthy donors. The PCR used 60 Vbeta and 13 Jbeta primers. Profiling relied on immunoSEQ multiplex PCR, and the TCRdb table lists in-frame clones only, not all of them. Altogether about 160,000 clones are present, more than 65% being singletons, with the ten largest covering less than 10%. Input material: PBMCs. The receptor source for this set is a man between 18 and 35 years old in good health and CMV-seropositive.

This clone turned up a few times. The chain combines TRBV7-2 with TRBJ2-7, with 9 bases that match TRBD2. The length of the CDR3 is 14 residues. Germline V CDR1 and CDR2: SGHTA, FQGNSA. J lost 2 bases, V lost 3 bases, and 2 bases had no gene match. CDR3: CASSFTSGPYEQYF. The DNA for the CDR3 is TGTGCCAGCAGCTTTACTAGCGGGCCCTACGAGCAGTACTTC.

This chain links TRBV7-2 with TRBJ2-1, with 7 bases lining up with TRBD2. The CDR3 totals 15 residues. J lost 5 bases, V lost 0 bases, and 4 bases had no gene match. The V gene's germline CDR1 is SGHTA and CDR2 FQGNSA. CDR3 region: CASSLAGTTHNEQFF. Here the CDR3 DNA reads TGTGCCAGCAGCTTAGCGGGGACTACCCACAATGAGCAGTTCTTC. Variable domain in full (rest from reference TRBV7-2 and TRBJ2-1): GAGVSQSPSNKVTEKGKDVELRCDPISGHTALYWYRQSLGQGLEFLIYFQGNSAPDKSGLPSDRFSAERTGGSVSTLTIQRTQQEDSAVYLCASSLAGTTHNEQFFGPGTRLTVL.

The gene calls are TRBV12-5 and TRBJ2-7; no definite D call. The CDR3 extends over 12 amino acids. The V and J ends lost 2 bases and 3 bases respectively, with 5 bases between them. Per the germline V gene, CDR1 is LGHNT and CDR2 is FRNRAP. The CDR3 is CASGLTFYEQYF. Written as DNA, the CDR3 is TGTGCTAGTGGTTTGACTTTCTACGAGCAGTACTTC.

V usage is TRBV5-4 and J usage is TRBJ2-7; weak D call: TRBD2 (6 bases). Germline values: CDR1 SGHNT, CDR2 YYREEE (reference sequence). Trimming removed 1 base from V and 7 bases from J, with 18 bases in between. The CDR3 loop spans 15 amino acids. Written as DNA, the CDR3 is TGTGCCAGCAGCTTGAGGCAGGCCGGAGGGAGTGAGCAGTACTTC. Translation: CASSLRQAGGSEQYF. The complete variable domain, with remaining parts taken from reference TRBV5-4 and TRBJ2-7, reads ETGVTQSPTHLIKTRGQQVTLRCSSQSGHNTVSWYQQALGQGPQFIFQYYREEENGRGNFPPRFSGLQFPNYSSELNVNALELDDSALYLCASSLRQAGGSEQYFGPGTRLTVT.

This chain connects TRBV27 to TRBJ2-7, with TRBD2 matching 8 bases. V shed 7 bases and J 7 bases; nucleotides not matched to a gene: 12. From germline, CDR1 is MNHEY and CDR2 SMNVEV (reference sequence). The CDR3 is 14 residues long. CDR3 sequence (DNA): TGTGCCAGCAAGGTATTAAGCGGGAGCGGGGAGCAGTACTTC. Translated: CASKVLSGSGEQYF.

The rearrangement joins TRBV5-8 to TRBJ1-4, with D possibly matching TRBD1 (6 bases). V shed 2 bases and J shed 5 bases, with 10 bases lying between them. Germline V gene lookup returns CDR1 SGHTS and CDR2 YDEGEE. The CDR3 loop spans 14 amino acids. The DNA of the CDR3 is TGTGCCAGCAGCTTTAGGACAGAAAATGAAAAACTGTTTTTT. This codes for CASSFRTENEKLFF.

The chain has TRBV4-3 and TRBJ2-7; weak D call: TRBD2 (5 bases). The CDR3 is 15 amino acids. Trimming stripped 0 bases from V and 3 bases from J, with 12 bases between. CDR1 is LGHNA, CDR2 YSLEER, per germline. This chain's CDR3 is CASSQERLAVYEQYF. The CDR3 coding sequence is TGCGCCAGCAGCCAAGAGCGTCTAGCAGTCTACGAGCAGTACTTC.

This clone appeared a single time. The V call is TRBV6-5, the J call TRBJ2-3; 7 positions match TRBD2. The ends lost 2 bases at V and 1 base at J; junction bases unmatched: 0. The CDR3 has 14 amino acids. Germline-derived CDR1 and CDR2 are MNHEY and SVGAGI. This CDR3 is CASSYAGGTDTQYF. Written as DNA, the CDR3 is TGTGCCAGCAGTTACGCGGGGGGCACAGATACGCAGTATTTT.

V gene TRBV7-8 combines with J gene TRBJ2-7, with TRBD1 identical over 9 bases. V lost 4 bases to trimming and J lost 5 bases; unmatched junction nucleotides: 6. The CDR3 has 14 amino acids. CDR1 and CDR2 (germline): SGHVS, FQNEAQ. The CDR3 coding sequence is TGTGCCAGCAGCTACGGGACAGGGTTCCACGAGCAGTACTTC. Translated: CASSYGTGFHEQYF.

This chain links TRBV5-1 with TRBJ2-3; 7 bases agree with TRBD2. With V trimmed by 5 bases and J by 1 base, 4 bases remained unmatched. The germline CDR1 and CDR2 sequences are SGHRS and YFSETQ. The CDR3 has 14 residues. This chain's CDR3 is CASRRAGGTDTQYF. CDR3 bases: TGCGCCAGCAGAAGGGCGGGGGGCACAGATACGCAGTATTTT.

V gene TRBV7-9 combines with J gene TRBJ2-2, with 7 bases identical to TRBD1. The CDR3 is 15 amino acids. V lost 7 bases, J lost 2 bases, and 7 bases stayed unmatched. Germline CDR1 SEHNR, CDR2 FQNEAQ (reference sequence). The CDR3 here is CASIGGTDNTGELFF. The DNA of the CDR3 is TGTGCCAGCATCGGTGGGACAGATAACACCGGGGAGCTGTTTTTT.

The V gene is TRBV19, the J gene TRBJ2-3; TRBD2 matches 7 bases. The V segment lost 8 bases and the J segment 6 bases; nucleotides outside the gene matches: 8. This CDR3 spans 13 amino acids. Germline assignment: CDR1 LNHDA and CDR2 SQIVND (reference sequence). This chain's CDR3 is CASGQVGRDTQYF. The CDR3, as DNA: TGTGCCAGTGGCCAGGTCGGGAGGGATACGCAGTATTTT.

Only one count was recorded for this clone. The sample has other DNA sequences that encode this CDR3 too. The chain links TRBV6-1 to TRBJ2-2; 10 bases are a match to TRBD1. The germline CDR1 and CDR2 sequences are MNHNS and SASEGT. CDR3 length equals 15 residues. V gave up 1 base and J gave up 4 bases; unmatched junction bases: 0. This CDR3 reads CASSEGTGGTGELFF. As DNA, the CDR3 is TGTGCCAGCAGTGAAGGGACAGGGGGCACCGGGGAGCTGTTTTTT.

V gene TRBV29-1 combines with J gene TRBJ2-5, with 10 bases lining up with TRBD1. The J segment lost 4 bases and the V segment lost 7 bases, leaving 9 bases of the junction unmatched. Germline V gene lookup returns CDR1 SQVTM and CDR2 ANQGSEA. The CDR3 loop spans 14 amino acids. The CDR3 loop reads CSGEGTGEAETQYF. As DNA, the CDR3 is TGCAGCGGAGAAGGGACAGGGGAAGCAGAGACCCAGTACTTC.

As concerns this clone: The sample contains more than one DNA sequence encoding this CDR3. The gene calls are TRBV5-1 and TRBJ2-5; 9 nucleotides line up with TRBD2. From germline, CDR1 is SGHRS and CDR2 YFSETQ. The V gene end was trimmed by 4 bases and the J gene end by 2 bases; junction bases not matched to a gene: 6. This CDR3 has 15 amino acids. CDR3 nucleotides: TGCGCCAGCAGCCTCGGCGGGGGGGGACAAGAGACCCAGTACTTC. It codes for CASSLGGGGQETQYF.

The J gene is TRBJ2-7, the V gene TRBV6-1; TRBD2 might be the D (7 bases). The germline CDR1 and CDR2 sequences are MNHNS and SASEGT. CDR3 size: 14 residues. V lost 7 bases, J lost 3 bases, and 16 bases lay in between. The chain's CDR3 is CASKGGAHVYEQYF. For the CDR3, the DNA is TGTGCCAGCAAAGGGGGGGCCCACGTCTACGAGCAGTACTTC.

This chain uses TRBV5-1 with TRBJ2-2; D is perhaps TRBD2 (5 bases). The CDR3 length is 14 residues. V lost 4 bases and J 4 bases, leaving 11 bases between the germline ends. Germline loops: CDR1 SGHRS, CDR2 YFSETQ. The CDR3 spells CASSPDGVTGELFF. CDR3 DNA: TGCGCCAGCAGCCCGGACGGGGTCACCGGGGAGCTGTTTTTT.

In nucleotides, the CDR3 is TGTGCCAGCAGCCTATTCGCACAGGGAAAGAACACTGAAGCTTTCTTT. Residues: CASSLFAQGKNTEAFF. The chain joins TRBV7-6 to TRBJ1-1; maybe TRBD1 (6 bases). In germline, CDR1 is SGHVS, CDR2 FNYEAQ. V was shortened by 5 bases and J by 1 base, with 17 bases between the two germline ends. The CDR3 consists of 16 residues.

The J gene is TRBJ1-2, the V gene TRBV6-4, with a weak D call TRBD1 (6 bases). The CDR3 consists of 18 residues. The V end lost 4 bases, the J end lost 7 bases, and 28 bases lay between the germline ends. Germline V gives CDR1 MRHNA, CDR2 SNTAGT. As DNA, the CDR3 is TGTGCCAGCAGTGGCCGAGCAGGGGTTGCGGATATAGCTCCTGGCTACACCTTC. It yields the protein CASSGRAGVADIAPGYTF.

This chain joins TRBV6-5 and TRBJ2-4; D is perhaps TRBD1 (6 bases). The germline CDR1 and CDR2 sequences are MNHEY and SVGAGI. The CDR3 length is 13 residues. The V gene lost 5 bases and the J gene lost 6 bases, with 11 bases spanning the gap. CDR3 DNA sequence: TGTGCCAGCAGTACAGGGATTACAAACATTCAGTACTTC. Its protein product is CASSTGITNIQYF.

The V gene is TRBV18, the J gene TRBJ1-2, with D possibly being TRBD1 (5 bases). Per germline, CDR1 KGHSH and CDR2 LQKENI. Trimming took off 3 bases at V and 6 bases at J, with 11 bases between the two ends. This CDR3 spans 13 amino acids. CDR3 sequence reads: CASSPGTADGYTF. In nucleotides, the CDR3 is TGTGCCAGCTCACCGGGGACTGCTGATGGCTACACCTTC.

The chain joins TRBV2 to TRBJ2-5; no firm D call. The end of the DNA fits TRBJ2-7 better, so the J call may be wrong. Germline loops: CDR1 SNHLY, CDR2 FYNNEI. The CDR3 length is 12 residues. The CDR3 coding sequence is TGTGCCAGCAGTGAACGCTCCTACGAGCAGTACTTC. Residues: CASSERSYEQYF.

The chain's CDR3 is CASSQFDSGTEAFF. In nucleotides, the CDR3 is TGCGCCAGCAGCCAATTCGACTCGGGCACTGAAGCTTTCTTT. The rearrangement uses TRBV4-1 and TRBJ1-1; unclear D gene. The length of the CDR3 is 14 residues. V lost 2 bases and J lost 4, with 11 bases in between. Germline CDR1 is MGHRA and CDR2 is YSYEKL.